One and the same sample provided the 7 T cell receptor beta chains below, sequenced in a study of T cell responses to AZD1222 COVID-19 vaccine. Measured with immunoSEQ multiplex PCR; TCRdb has only the in-frame clones, and not every one. The sample carries around 200,000 clones, approximately 86% recorded once. The sequenced sample was peripheral blood, obtained on day 0 of AZD1222 vaccination. Receptors were obtained from an adult in good health.

The chain has TRBV2 and TRBJ1-5, with TRBD1 as a possible D gene (5 bases). Germline V gene lookup returns CDR1 SNHLY and CDR2 FYNNEI. The CDR3 covers 13 residues. V was clipped by 8 bases and J by 3 bases, with 11 bases between them. The CDR3 DNA reads TGTGCCAGCGGGCGACAGAACAATCAGCCCCAGCATTTT. This translates into CASGRQNNQPQHF.

The V and J genes are TRBV10-2 and TRBJ1-2; D is ambiguous. V shed 10 bases and J shed 8 bases, with 17 bases lying between them. The germline V gene has CDR1 WSHSY and CDR2 SAAADI. This CDR3 contains 12 residues. The CDR3 coding sequence is TGCGCCACTAAACTCTCGGGTTCCGGCTACACCTTC. Translated, it gives CATKLSGSGYTF.

This clone occurred a few times. The chain recombines TRBV29-1 with TRBJ1-2; 7 bases line up with TRBD1. Germline V gives CDR1 SQVTM, CDR2 ANQGSEA. Trimming removed 7 bases from V and 0 bases from J; junction bases left unmatched: 8. The CDR3 spans 14 residues. CDR3 sequence: CSATDREANYGYTF. CDR3 DNA: TGCAGCGCTACCGACAGGGAGGCTAACTATGGCTACACCTTC.

V and J are TRBV5-1 and TRBJ1-1, with 12 positions matching TRBD1. CDR3 size: 15 residues. Germline CDR1 reads SGHRS; CDR2 reads YFSETQ. V was clipped by 0 bases and J by 10 bases; unmatched bases: 7. CDR3 nucleotide sequence: TGCGCCAGCAGCTTGGAGGGACAGGGGGCGCGGGGAGCTTTCTTT. This sequence encodes CASSLEGQGARGAFF. Full variable domain (remainder filled in from reference TRBV5-1 and TRBJ1-1): KAGVTQTPRYLIKTRGQQVTLSCSPISGHRSVSWYQQTPGQGLQFLFEYFSETQRNKGNFPGRFSGRQFSNSRSEMNVSTLELGDSALYLCASSLEGQGARGAFFGQGTRLTVV.

V and J are TRBV13 and TRBJ2-6, with TRBD1 matching over 9 bases. The CDR3 loop spans 19 amino acids. Looked up from germline, CDR1 is PRHDT and CDR2 is FYEKMQ (reference sequence). The V gene end was trimmed by 6 bases and the J gene end by 0 bases; junction bases not matched to a gene: 12. The CDR3: CASSRTWDRVSSGANVLTF. The CDR3 nucleotides are TGTGCCAGCAGTCGAACCTGGGACAGGGTCAGCTCTGGGGCCAACGTCCTGACTTTC.

Comments on this clone: Other DNA sequences in the same sample also yield this CDR3. The chain is built from TRBV5-1 and TRBJ2-7; D possibly corresponds to TRBD2 (5 bases). Trimming shortened V by 0 bases and J by 2 bases, and 9 bases separated the two germline ends. The CDR3 has 14 amino acids. Germline V gene sequence: CDR1 SGHRS, CDR2 YFSETQ. CDR3 DNA: TGCGCCAGCAGCTTGGAGGCCGGGGCCTACGAGCAGTACTTC. This codes for CASSLEAGAYEQYF.

The chain joins TRBV5-4 to TRBJ2-6; tentatively, D is TRBD1 (5 bases). The V gene lost 4 bases and the J gene lost 0 bases, with 8 bases spanning the gap. The V gene's germline CDR1 is SGHNT and CDR2 YYREEE (reference sequence). This CDR3 contains 15 residues. The CDR3 nucleotides read TGTGCCAGCAGCCTGGACATCTCTGGGGCCAACGTCCTGACTTTC. This codes for CASSLDISGANVLTF.